This T cell receptor beta chain came from a study of cytotoxic CD8 clonotypes in ibrutinib-treated CLL. The V gene end was trimmed by 1 base and the J gene end by 1 base; junction bases not matched to a gene: 14. Per germline, CDR1 SGDLS and CDR2 YYNGEE. The CDR3 loop spans 19 amino acids. Sequencing used immunoSEQ multiplex PCR; TCRdb keeps in-frame clones, though not all of them. Here the sample spans around 150,000 clones, about 88% being singletons. The rearrangement joins TRBV9 to TRBJ2-3; 8 bases fit TRBD2. This specimen was PBMCs, taken at disease progression, from a patient treated with ibrutinib. The clonotype originates from a human donor with chronic lymphocytic leukemia. In DNA, the CDR3 is TGTGCCAGCAGCGTACGGAATTCGTCGGGAGGGCCCGGCACAGATACGCAGTATTTT. Translating it yields CASSVRNSSGGPGTDTQYF.